A single T cell receptor (beta chain) is shown here with its context. The CDR3 is 13 residues long. Germline CDR1 reads SGDLS; CDR2 reads YYNGEE. The V end was cut by 2 bases, the J end by 5 bases, with 8 bases between. Some clones are missing from TCRdb's copy, which holds only in-frame ones; the method was immunoSEQ multiplex PCR. Here the sample spans around 300,000 clones, approximately 90% being singletons. This entry is derived from a study of blood T cell repertoires in COVID-19. What was sequenced was peripheral blood. The chain combines TRBV9 with TRBJ2-1; D is unresolved. This receptor was obtained from a woman in her 30s with COVID-19, enrolled during active disease. The CDR3 protein is CASSVRFDNEQFF. For the CDR3, the DNA is TGTGCCAGCAGCGTTAGATTCGACAATGAGCAGTTCTTC.